Presented here are 15 T cell receptor beta chains from one specimen sequenced in a study of identifying expanded T cells in peripheral blood. The method was immunoSEQ multiplex PCR; TCRdb's version includes in-frame clones alone and lacks a portion of them. The sample has 50,000 or so clones; over 85% are singletons. The source material was blood. Every receptor here comes from a person aged 18 to 69 in good health.

The chain couples TRBV6-5 to TRBJ2-1; 7 nucleotides line up with TRBD2. The CDR3 has 16 amino acids. V shed 0 bases and J 2 bases; nucleotides not matched to a gene: 4. Germline V CDR1 and CDR2: MNHEY, SVGAGI. CDR3 in amino acids: CASSYSAAGPYNEQFF. For the CDR3, the DNA is TGTGCCAGCAGTTACTCCGCAGCGGGACCCTACAATGAGCAGTTCTTC.

The chain joins TRBV21-1 to TRBJ1-1; the table's D call TRBD1 went unverified against the DNA. TRBV21-1 is assigned pseudogene status. The CDR3 spans 15 residues. The CDR3 nucleotides read TGTGCCAGCTCCGGGACAGTTTATGTTCGGACTGAAGCTTTCTTT. Its protein is CASSGTVYVRTEAFF.

In this sample, this clone turned up a few times. One junction end disagrees with the germline gene, perhaps due to a read error. The chain is built from TRBV19 and TRBJ2-2; D uncertain. This CDR3 contains 13 residues. In germline, CDR1 is LNHDA, CDR2 SQIVND (reference sequence). CDR3 region: CASSPPGWARPLF. CDR3 bases: TGTGCCAGTAGTCCACCCGGGTGGGCTAGGCCGCTTTTT.

The rearrangement links TRBV19 to TRBJ1-2; TRBD1 matches 7 bases. Germline assignment: CDR1 LNHDA and CDR2 SQIVND (reference sequence). This CDR3 contains 13 residues. After removal of 9 bases from V and 5 bases from J, the junction contained 9 bases not matched to a gene. The DNA for the CDR3 is TGTGCCAGCCGACAGGGCCCCCGGTATGGCTACACCTTC. Amino acid sequence: CASRQGPRYGYTF. The full variable domain, completed using reference TRBV19 and TRBJ1-2, is DGGITQSPKYLFRKEGQNVTLSCEQNLNHDAMYWYRQDPGQGLRLIYYSQIVNDFQKGDIAEGYSVSREKKESFPLTVTSAQKNPTAFYLCASRQGPRYGYTFGSGTRLTVV.

This clone was seen a single time. V gene TRBV29-1 combines with J gene TRBJ2-3, with 9 positions matching TRBD2. Per the germline V gene, CDR1 is SQVTM and CDR2 is ANQGSEA. J lost 6 bases, V lost 4 bases, and 5 bases had no gene match. The CDR3 has 13 amino acids. CDR3 DNA sequence: TGCAGCGTTGCACTTAGCGGGAGTGATACGCAGTATTTT. This sequence encodes CSVALSGSDTQYF.

This chain links TRBV21-1 with TRBJ2-7. TRBV21-1 is a known pseudogene. The CDR3 spans 14 residues. The CDR3 sequence: CASSKTGTIYEQYF. The CDR3 DNA follows: TGTGCCAGCAGCAAGACGGGGACGATCTACGAGCAGTACTTC.

The rearrangement links TRBV7-2 to TRBJ2-4, with 7 bases lining up with TRBD2. Germline assignment: CDR1 SGHTA and CDR2 FQGNSA. This CDR3 has 20 residues. V dropped 0 bases and J dropped 4; count of bases not matched to a gene: 18. CDR3 in amino acids: CASSLARFGLADQSKNIQYF. As DNA, the CDR3 is TGTGCCAGCAGCTTAGCCCGCTTTGGGCTAGCGGATCAATCTAAAAACATTCAGTACTTC.

V gene TRBV7-2 combines with J gene TRBJ1-1; a possible D gene is TRBD1 (6 bases). The germline V and J ends were trimmed by 7 bases and 0 bases, with 12 bases remaining between them. The CDR3 contains 14 residues. Germline assignment: CDR1 SGHTA and CDR2 FQGNSA. The CDR3: CASTWGGLNTEAFF. The CDR3 nucleotides are TGTGCCAGCACCTGGGGGGGCTTGAACACTGAAGCTTTCTTT. Full variable domain (rest looked up from reference TRBV7-2 and TRBJ1-1): GAGVSQSPSNKVTEKGKDVELRCDPISGHTALYWYRQSLGQGLEFLIYFQGNSAPDKSGLPSDRFSAERTGGSVSTLTIQRTQQEDSAVYLCASTWGGLNTEAFFGQGTRLTVV.

The chain has TRBV6-5 and TRBJ2-1; D unclear. Germline V gives CDR1 MNHEY, CDR2 SVGAGI. The CDR3 consists of 13 residues. With 4 bases removed from V and 4 bases from J, the gap between germline ends came to 8 bases. CDR3 sequence reads: CASSSRDYNEQFF. CDR3 coding DNA: TGTGCCAGCAGTTCCCGCGATTACAATGAGCAGTTCTTC.

There are a few counts of this clone. CDR3 in amino acids: CASSDSLGTGVGYTF. CDR3 sequence (DNA): TGTGCCAGCAGTGATTCGCTTGGGACAGGGGTGGGCTACACCTTC. This chain joins TRBV25-1 and TRBJ1-2; 10 bases match TRBD1. The J segment lost 8 bases and the V segment lost 3 bases, leaving 9 bases of the junction unmatched. CDR1 and CDR2 (germline): MGHDK, SYGVNS. CDR3 length: 15 residues.

The chain has TRBV2 and TRBJ1-2, with D uncertain. V dropped 2 bases and J dropped 7 bases, with 5 bases sitting between them. This CDR3 has 11 residues. CDR1 is SNHLY and CDR2 is FYNNEI in the germline V gene. The CDR3 DNA reads as TGTGCCAGCAGTGAAATTGGTGGCTACACCTTC. This translates into CASSEIGGYTF. Full variable domain (rest looked up from reference TRBV2 and TRBJ1-2): EPEVTQTPSHQVTQMGQEVILRCVPISNHLYFYWYRQILGQKVEFLVSFYNNEISEKSEIFDDQFSVERPDGSNFTLKIRSTKLEDSAMYFCASSEIGGYTFGSGTRLTVV.

The chain uses TRBV4-2 and TRBJ2-5; 7 nucleotides align to TRBD1. The CDR3 extends over 13 amino acids. V was clipped by 5 bases and J by 1 base; unmatched bases: 1. Germline V gene sequence: CDR1 LGHNA, CDR2 YNFKEQ. Written as DNA, the CDR3 is TGTGCCAGCAGCTGGGACAGCCAAGAGACCCAGTACTTC. It yields the protein CASSWDSQETQYF.

The chain couples TRBV4-3 to TRBJ2-6, with 8 nucleotides matching TRBD1. Germline CDR1 reads LGHNA; CDR2 reads YSLEER. This CDR3 is 19 amino acids long. J gave up 0 bases and V 0 bases, and 7 bases lay outside the gene matches. The CDR3 region has the DNA TGCGCCAGCAGCCAAGATTGGACAGGGTACGGCTCTGGGGCCAACGTCCTGACTTTC. It is translated as CASSQDWTGYGSGANVLTF.

The CDR3 nucleotides are TGTGCCGGGGGGGTTGGTGGACGGAACACCATATATTTT. Translation gives CAGGVGGRNTIYF. The chain couples TRBV27 to TRBJ1-3, with a tentative D call TRBD1 (5 bases). The V gene's germline CDR1 is MNHEY and CDR2 SMNVEV (reference sequence). The CDR3 totals 13 residues. The germline V and J ends were trimmed by 11 bases and 7 bases, with 18 bases remaining between them.

This clone was recorded once. V and J are TRBV9 and TRBJ2-2; no definite D call. Germline CDR1 is SGDLS and CDR2 is YYNGEE. V dropped 1 base and J dropped 6 bases, with 10 bases sitting between them. The CDR3 runs to 14 residues. The CDR3 DNA reads TGTGCCAGCAGCGTAAATATCGCGGCCGGGGAGCTGTTTTTT. Protein sequence: CASSVNIAAGELFF. Together with reference TRBV9 and TRBJ2-2, the CDR3 gives the full variable domain: DSGVTQTPKHLITATGQRVTLRCSPRSGDLSVYWYQQSLDQGLQFLIQYYNGEERAKGNILERFSAQQFPDLHSELNLSSLELGDSALYFCASSVNIAAGELFFGEGSRLTVL.